One sample yielded the 11 T cell receptor beta chains listed below, sequenced in a study of cytomegalovirus exposure and HLA in healthy donors. This PCR relied on a set of 60 Vbeta primers and 13 Jbeta primers. Clones were read by immunoSEQ multiplex PCR, and TCRdb kept only the in-frame ones, dropping some. Among over 200,000 clones listed, over 70% were seen once. Sequenced material: PBMCs. The receptor source for this set is a woman in her fifties or sixties in good health and CMV-seropositive.

CDR3 coding DNA: TGCGCCAGCAGTAGTTCTACGAGCAGCGGTACGCAGTATTTT. Translation: CASSSSTSSGTQYF. The chain joins TRBV10-1 to TRBJ2-3, with a possible D match to TRBD2 (5 bases). V was cut by 5 bases and J by 8 bases, with 17 bases left in between. Germline V CDR1 and CDR2: WNHNN, SYGVQD (reference sequence). The CDR3 has 14 residues.

The V and J genes are TRBV7-2 and TRBJ2-5; D might be TRBD2 (6 bases). Germline V gene data show CDR1 as SGHTA and CDR2 as FQGNSA. The CDR3 runs 13 residues. V was clipped by 4 bases and J by 6 bases, with 12 bases between them. The CDR3 DNA follows: TGTGCCAGCAGCTCGGGACTGTTAAAGACCCAGTACTTC. It encodes CASSSGLLKTQYF.

The chain joins TRBV9 to TRBJ2-3; 12 positions agree with TRBD2. This CDR3 contains 13 residues. The ends lost 7 bases at V and 6 bases at J; junction bases unmatched: 3. Germline CDR1 and CDR2: SGDLS and YYNGEE. The CDR3 bases are TGTGCCAGCGGGGGGACTAGCGGGGATACGCAGTATTTT. Its protein is CASGGTSGDTQYF. The whole variable domain, remainder taken from reference TRBV9 and TRBJ2-3, is DSGVTQTPKHLITATGQRVTLRCSPRSGDLSVYWYQQSLDQGLQFLIQYYNGEERAKGNILERFSAQQFPDLHSELNLSSLELGDSALYFCASGGTSGDTQYFGPGTRLTVL.

The chain is built from TRBV11-3 and TRBJ1-6; D is unclear. CDR3 length equals 13 residues. Deletions cut 2 bases from V and 8 bases from J, with 7 bases between. In germline, CDR1 is SGHNT, CDR2 YENEEA. The CDR3 nucleotides are TGTGCCAGCAGCTTATCAGGCGATTCACCCCTCCACTTT. As protein: CASSLSGDSPLHF.

This clone was detected a few times. V usage is TRBV12-5 and J usage is TRBJ1-2; 7 bases map to TRBD1. V shed 0 bases, J shed 7 bases, and the junction held 8 bases outside the gene matches. Germline V CDR1 and CDR2: LGHNT, FRNRAP. The CDR3 is made up of 15 amino acids. The CDR3 nucleotides are TGTGCTAGTGGTTTGGTAGGGGGCCCAAGGGGTGGCTACACCTTC. It codes for CASGLVGGPRGGYTF. The complete variable domain, with remaining parts taken from reference TRBV12-5 and TRBJ1-2, reads DARVTQTPRHKVTEMGQEVTMRCQPILGHNTVFWYRQTMMQGLELLAYFRNRAPLDDSGMPKDRFSAEMPDATLATLKIQPSEPRDSAVYFCASGLVGGPRGGYTFGSGTRLTVV.

A few counts support this clone. This rearrangement joins TRBV10-1 to TRBJ2-7; unclear D gene. V was trimmed by 0 bases and J by 3 bases, leaving 9 bases between them. This CDR3 contains 14 residues. Germline V gives CDR1 WNHNN, CDR2 SYGVQD (reference sequence). The CDR3 DNA is TGCGCCAGCAGTGAGTCGTTGGAGAGCTACGAGCAGTACTTC. Protein: CASSESLESYEQYF.

Only one count was recorded for this clone. This sample includes further DNA sequences coding for the same CDR3. The chain joins TRBV5-1 to TRBJ1-5; D not resolved. Germline CDR1 reads SGHRS; CDR2 reads YFSETQ. The CDR3 has 17 residues. V lost 0 bases and J 0 bases, leaving 13 bases between the germline ends. CDR3 DNA: TGCGCCAGCAGCTTGGAGGAGGGTCGATATAGCAATCAGCCCCAGCATTTT. This translates into CASSLEEGRYSNQPQHF. The full variable domain, its missing parts supplied by reference TRBV5-1 and TRBJ1-5, is KAGVTQTPRYLIKTRGQQVTLSCSPISGHRSVSWYQQTPGQGLQFLFEYFSETQRNKGNFPGRFSGRQFSNSRSEMNVSTLELGDSALYLCASSLEEGRYSNQPQHFGDGTRLSIL.

The V and J genes are TRBV30 and TRBJ2-1; 12 bases fit TRBD2. The V segment lost 4 bases and the J segment 8 bases; nucleotides outside the gene matches: 3. From germline, CDR1 is GTSNPN and CDR2 SVGIG (reference sequence). This CDR3 is 13 amino acids long. CDR3 coding DNA: TGTGCCTGGACTAGCGGGGGGGCCCATGAGCAGTTCTTC. Its translation: CAWTSGGAHEQFF.

This clone has more than one count but fewer than ten. The J gene is TRBJ1-1, the V gene TRBV29-1; D call uncertain. Trimming cost V 6 bases and J 1 base, with 12 bases left between them. Per germline, CDR1 SQVTM and CDR2 ANQGSEA. The CDR3 extends over 13 amino acids. This CDR3 is CSVHTNRNTEAFF. The DNA for the CDR3 is TGCAGCGTCCATACCAACAGGAACACTGAAGCTTTCTTT.

The rearrangement uses TRBV7-9 and TRBJ2-3; D gene ambiguous. V was pared by 6 bases and J by 7 bases, with 29 bases between. From germline, CDR1 is SEHNR and CDR2 FQNEAQ (reference sequence). CDR3 length: 18 amino acids. CDR3 in DNA: TGTGCCAGCAGTTCTCCTATGATGGTACCTCGCTTTTTGAATACGCAGTATTTT. This gives the protein CASSSPMMVPRFLNTQYF.

In this sample, this clone turned up a few times. This chain joins TRBV2 and TRBJ2-2, with D possibly matching TRBD2 (6 bases). The CDR3 is made up of 14 amino acids. The germline V gene has CDR1 SNHLY and CDR2 FYNNEI. V was pared by 4 bases and J by 4 bases, with 10 bases between. The CDR3 DNA follows: TGTGCCAGCAGTGGGGGAGCGGGCACCGGGGAGCTGTTTTTT. Protein product: CASSGGAGTGELFF.